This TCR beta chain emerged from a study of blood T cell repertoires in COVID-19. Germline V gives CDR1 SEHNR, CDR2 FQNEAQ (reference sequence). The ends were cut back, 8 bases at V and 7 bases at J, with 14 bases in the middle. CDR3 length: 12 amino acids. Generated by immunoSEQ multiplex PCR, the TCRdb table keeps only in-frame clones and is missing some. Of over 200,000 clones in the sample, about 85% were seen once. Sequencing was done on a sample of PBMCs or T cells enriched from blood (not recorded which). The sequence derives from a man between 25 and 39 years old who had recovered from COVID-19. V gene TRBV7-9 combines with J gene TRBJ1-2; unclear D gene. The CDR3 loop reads CASLELLSGYTF. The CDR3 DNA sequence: TGTGCCAGCTTGGAGTTACTCTCTGGCTACACCTTC.